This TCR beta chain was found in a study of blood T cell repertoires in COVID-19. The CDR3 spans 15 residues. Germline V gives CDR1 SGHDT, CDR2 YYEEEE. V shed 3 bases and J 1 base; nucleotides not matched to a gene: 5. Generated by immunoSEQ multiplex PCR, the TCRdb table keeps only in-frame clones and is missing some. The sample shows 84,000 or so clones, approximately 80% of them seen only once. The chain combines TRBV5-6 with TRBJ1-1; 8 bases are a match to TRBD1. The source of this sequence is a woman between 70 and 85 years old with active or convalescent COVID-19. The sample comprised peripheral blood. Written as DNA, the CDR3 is TGTGCCAGCAGCTCTACCGGGACAGGGAACACTGAAGCTTTCTTT. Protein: CASSSTGTGNTEAFF.